This TCR beta chain was sequenced in a study of blood T cell repertoires in COVID-19. The overall study: T cells, B-cell-depleted T cells, or PBMCs supplied cDNA or gDNA.

Profiling relied on immunoSEQ multiplex PCR, and the TCRdb table lists in-frame clones only, not all of them. The profile shows around 300,000 clones, approximately 90% of them singletons. CDR3 length: 16 amino acids. The rearrangement links TRBV21-1 to TRBJ2-6; the D call in the table, TRBD1, was not verified against the DNA. TRBV21-1 is marked as a pseudogene. The sequence was collected from a woman between 50 and 59 years old with COVID-19, enrolled during active disease. The sequenced material came from peripheral blood. In DNA, the CDR3 is TGTGCCAGCAGCAAAAATGACAGCTCTGGGGCCAACGTCCTGACTTTC. Residues: CASSKNDSSGANVLTF.